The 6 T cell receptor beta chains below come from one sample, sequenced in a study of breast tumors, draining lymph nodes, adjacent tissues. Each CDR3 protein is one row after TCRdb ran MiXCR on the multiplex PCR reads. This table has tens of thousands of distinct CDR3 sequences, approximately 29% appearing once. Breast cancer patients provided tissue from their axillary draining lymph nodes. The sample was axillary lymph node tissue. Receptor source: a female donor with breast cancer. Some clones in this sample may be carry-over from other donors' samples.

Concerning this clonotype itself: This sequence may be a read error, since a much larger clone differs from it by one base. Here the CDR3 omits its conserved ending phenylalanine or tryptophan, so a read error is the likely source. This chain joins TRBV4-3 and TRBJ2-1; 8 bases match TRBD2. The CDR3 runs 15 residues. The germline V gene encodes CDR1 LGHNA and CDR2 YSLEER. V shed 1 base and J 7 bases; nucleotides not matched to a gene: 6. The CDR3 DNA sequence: TGCGCCAGCAGCCAAGGGACTAGCCCCAGTAATGAGCAGTTCCTC. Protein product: CASSQGTSPSNEQFL.

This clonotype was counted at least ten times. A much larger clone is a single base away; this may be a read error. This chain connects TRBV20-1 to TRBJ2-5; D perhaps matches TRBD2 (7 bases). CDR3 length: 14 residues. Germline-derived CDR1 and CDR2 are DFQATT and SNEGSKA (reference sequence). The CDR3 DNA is TGCAGTGCTAGAGCGGTGGGGGGGCAAGCGACCCAGTACTTC. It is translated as CSARAVGGQATQYF.

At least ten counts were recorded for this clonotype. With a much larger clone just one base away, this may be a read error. The CDR3 here is CSAQQEETQSF. CDR3 sequence (DNA): TGCAGTGCCCAACAAGAAGAGACCCAGTCCTTC. The chain combines TRBV20-1 with TRBJ2-5; D remains unclear. Germline CDR1 is DFQATT and CDR2 is SNEGSKA (reference sequence). The CDR3 runs 11 residues.

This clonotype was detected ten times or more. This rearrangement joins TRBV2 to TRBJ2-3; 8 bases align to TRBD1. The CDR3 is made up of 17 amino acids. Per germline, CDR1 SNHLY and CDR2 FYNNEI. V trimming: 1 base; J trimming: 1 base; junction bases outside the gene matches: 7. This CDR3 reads CASSEETGTGGTDTQYF. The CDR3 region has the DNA TGTGCCAGCAGTGAAGAAACGGGGACAGGTGGCACAGATACGCAGTATTTT.

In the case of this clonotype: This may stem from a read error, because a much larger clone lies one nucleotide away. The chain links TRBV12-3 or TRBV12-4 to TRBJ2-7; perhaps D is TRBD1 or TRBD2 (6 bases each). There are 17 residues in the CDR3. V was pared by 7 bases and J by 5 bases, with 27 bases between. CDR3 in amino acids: CASTFARAGPRGNEQYF. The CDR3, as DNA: TGTGCCAGCACCTTCGCCCGGGCGGGACCCAGGGGAAACGAGCAGTACTTC.

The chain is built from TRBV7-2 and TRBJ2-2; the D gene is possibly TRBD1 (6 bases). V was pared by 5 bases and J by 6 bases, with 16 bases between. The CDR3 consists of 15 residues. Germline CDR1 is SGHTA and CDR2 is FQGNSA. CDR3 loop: CASSRGQNNAGELFF. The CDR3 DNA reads TGTGCCAGCAGCCGTGGACAGAACAATGCCGGGGAGCTGTTTTTT.